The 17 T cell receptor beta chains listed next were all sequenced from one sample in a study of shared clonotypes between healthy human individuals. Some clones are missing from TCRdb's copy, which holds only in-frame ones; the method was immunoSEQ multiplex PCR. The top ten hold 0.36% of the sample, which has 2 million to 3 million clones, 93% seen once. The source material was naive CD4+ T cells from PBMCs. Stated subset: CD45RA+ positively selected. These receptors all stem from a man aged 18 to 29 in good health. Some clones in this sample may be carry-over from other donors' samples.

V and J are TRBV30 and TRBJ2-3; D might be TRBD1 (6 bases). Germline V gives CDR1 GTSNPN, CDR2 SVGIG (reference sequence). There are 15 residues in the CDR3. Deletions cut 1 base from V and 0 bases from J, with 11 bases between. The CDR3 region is CAWSAYTGSTDTQYF. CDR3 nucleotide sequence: TGTGCCTGGAGTGCATATACAGGGAGCACAGATACGCAGTATTTT.

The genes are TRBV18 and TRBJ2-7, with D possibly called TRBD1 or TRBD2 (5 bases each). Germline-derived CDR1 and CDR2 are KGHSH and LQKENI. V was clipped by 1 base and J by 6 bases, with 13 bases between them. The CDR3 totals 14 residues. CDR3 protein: CASSPLLGEGEQYF. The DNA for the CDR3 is TGTGCCAGCTCACCACTCTTGGGGGAAGGCGAGCAGTACTTC.

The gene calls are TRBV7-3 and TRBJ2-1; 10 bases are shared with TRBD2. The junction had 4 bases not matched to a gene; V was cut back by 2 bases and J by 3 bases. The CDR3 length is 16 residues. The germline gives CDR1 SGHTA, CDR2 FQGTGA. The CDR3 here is CASSLLAGVDYNEQFF. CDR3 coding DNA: TGTGCCAGCAGCTTACTAGCGGGAGTAGACTACAATGAGCAGTTCTTC.

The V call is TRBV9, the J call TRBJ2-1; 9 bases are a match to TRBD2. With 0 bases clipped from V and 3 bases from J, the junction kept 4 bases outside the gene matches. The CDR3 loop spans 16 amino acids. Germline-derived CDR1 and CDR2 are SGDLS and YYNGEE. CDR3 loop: CASSVGASGNYNEQFF. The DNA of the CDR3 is TGTGCCAGCAGCGTAGGGGCTAGCGGGAACTACAATGAGCAGTTCTTC.

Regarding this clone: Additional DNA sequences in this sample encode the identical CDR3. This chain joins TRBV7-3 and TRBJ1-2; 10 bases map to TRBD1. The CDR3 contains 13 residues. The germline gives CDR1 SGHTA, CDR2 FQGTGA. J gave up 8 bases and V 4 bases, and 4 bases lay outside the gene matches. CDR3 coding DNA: TGTGCCAGCAGCTCCGGGACAGGGGACGGCTACACCTTC. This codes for CASSSGTGDGYTF.

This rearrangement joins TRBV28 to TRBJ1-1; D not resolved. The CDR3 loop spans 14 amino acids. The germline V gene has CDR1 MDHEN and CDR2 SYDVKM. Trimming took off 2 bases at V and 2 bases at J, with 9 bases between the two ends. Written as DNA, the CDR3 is TGTGCCAGCAGTTTAAAAGGGTCTAACACTGAAGCTTTCTTT. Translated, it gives CASSLKGSNTEAFF.

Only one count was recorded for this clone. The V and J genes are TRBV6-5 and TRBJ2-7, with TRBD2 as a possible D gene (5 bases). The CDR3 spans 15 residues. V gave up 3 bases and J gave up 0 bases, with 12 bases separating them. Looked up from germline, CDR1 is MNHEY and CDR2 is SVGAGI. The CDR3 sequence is CASSYYVGSSYEQYF. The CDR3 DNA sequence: TGTGCCAGCAGTTATTACGTAGGGAGCTCCTACGAGCAGTACTTC.

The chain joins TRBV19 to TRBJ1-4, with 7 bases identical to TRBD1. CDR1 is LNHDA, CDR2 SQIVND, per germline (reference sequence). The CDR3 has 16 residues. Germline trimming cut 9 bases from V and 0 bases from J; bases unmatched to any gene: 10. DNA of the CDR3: TGTGCCAGCAAGACGGGACAGCCCGCAACTAATGAAAAACTGTTTTTT. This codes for CASKTGQPATNEKLFF.

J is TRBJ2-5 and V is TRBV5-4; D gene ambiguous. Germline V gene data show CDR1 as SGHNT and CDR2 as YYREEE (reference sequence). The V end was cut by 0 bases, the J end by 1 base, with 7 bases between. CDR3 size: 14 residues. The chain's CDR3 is CASSLVAAQETQYF. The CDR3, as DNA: TGTGCCAGCAGCTTGGTGGCGGCCCAAGAGACCCAGTACTTC. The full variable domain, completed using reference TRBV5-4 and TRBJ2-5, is ETGVTQSPTHLIKTRGQQVTLRCSSQSGHNTVSWYQQALGQGPQFIFQYYREEENGRGNFPPRFSGLQFPNYSSELNVNALELDDSALYLCASSLVAAQETQYFGPGTRLLVL.

This CDR3 is CASSLGQGQYF. CDR3 coding DNA: TGTGCCAGCAGCTTGGGACAGGGGCAGTATTTT. The chain joins TRBV5-6 to TRBJ2-3; 7 bases map to TRBD1. CDR3 size: 11 residues. Germline values: CDR1 SGHDT, CDR2 YYEEEE. V trimming: 0 bases; J trimming: 11 bases; junction bases outside the gene matches: 0.

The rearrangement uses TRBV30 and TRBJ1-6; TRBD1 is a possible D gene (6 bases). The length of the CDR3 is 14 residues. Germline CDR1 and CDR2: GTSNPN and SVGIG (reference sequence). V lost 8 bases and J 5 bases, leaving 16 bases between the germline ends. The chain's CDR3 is CARTLGGHNSPLHF. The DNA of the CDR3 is TGTGCCAGGACTCTTGGGGGCCATAATTCACCCCTCCACTTT.

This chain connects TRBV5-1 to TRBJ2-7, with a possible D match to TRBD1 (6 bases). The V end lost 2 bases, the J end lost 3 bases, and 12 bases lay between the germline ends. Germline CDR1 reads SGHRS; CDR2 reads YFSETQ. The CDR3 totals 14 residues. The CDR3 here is CASSFTGPGYEQYF. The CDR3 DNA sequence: TGCGCCAGCAGCTTTACAGGGCCTGGCTACGAGCAGTACTTC.

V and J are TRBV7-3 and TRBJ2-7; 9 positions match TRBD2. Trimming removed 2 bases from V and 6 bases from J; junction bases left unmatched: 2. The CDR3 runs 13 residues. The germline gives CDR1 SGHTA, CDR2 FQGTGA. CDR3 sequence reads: CASSLVSGSEQYF. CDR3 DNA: TGTGCCAGCAGCTTAGTTAGCGGGAGCGAGCAGTACTTC.

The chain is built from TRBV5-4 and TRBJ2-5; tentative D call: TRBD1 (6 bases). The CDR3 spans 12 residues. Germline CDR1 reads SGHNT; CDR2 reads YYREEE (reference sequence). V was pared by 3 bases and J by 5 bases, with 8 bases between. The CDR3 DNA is TGTGCCAGCAGCTCAACAGGGGAGACCCAGTACTTC. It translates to CASSSTGETQYF.

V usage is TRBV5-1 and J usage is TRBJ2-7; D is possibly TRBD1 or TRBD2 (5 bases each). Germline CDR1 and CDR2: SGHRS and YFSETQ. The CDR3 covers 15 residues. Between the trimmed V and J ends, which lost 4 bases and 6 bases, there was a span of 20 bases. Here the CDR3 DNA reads TGCGCCAGCAGCGACCAACTAGGGGCGGCTTTCGAGCAGTACTTC. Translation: CASSDQLGAAFEQYF.

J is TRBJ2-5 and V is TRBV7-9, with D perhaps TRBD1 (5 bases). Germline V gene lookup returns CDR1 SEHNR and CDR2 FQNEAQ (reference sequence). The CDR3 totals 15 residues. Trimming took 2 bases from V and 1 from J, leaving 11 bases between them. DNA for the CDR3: TGTGCCAGCAGCTTACAGTGGGGCAGCCAAGAGACCCAGTACTTC. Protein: CASSLQWGSQETQYF.

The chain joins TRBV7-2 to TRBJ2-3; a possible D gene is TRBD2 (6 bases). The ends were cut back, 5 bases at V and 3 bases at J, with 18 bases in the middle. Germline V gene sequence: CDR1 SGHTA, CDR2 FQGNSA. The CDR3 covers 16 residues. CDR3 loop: CASSPGWGEVTDTQYF. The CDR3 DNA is TGTGCCAGCAGCCCTGGATGGGGGGAGGTGACAGATACGCAGTATTTT.